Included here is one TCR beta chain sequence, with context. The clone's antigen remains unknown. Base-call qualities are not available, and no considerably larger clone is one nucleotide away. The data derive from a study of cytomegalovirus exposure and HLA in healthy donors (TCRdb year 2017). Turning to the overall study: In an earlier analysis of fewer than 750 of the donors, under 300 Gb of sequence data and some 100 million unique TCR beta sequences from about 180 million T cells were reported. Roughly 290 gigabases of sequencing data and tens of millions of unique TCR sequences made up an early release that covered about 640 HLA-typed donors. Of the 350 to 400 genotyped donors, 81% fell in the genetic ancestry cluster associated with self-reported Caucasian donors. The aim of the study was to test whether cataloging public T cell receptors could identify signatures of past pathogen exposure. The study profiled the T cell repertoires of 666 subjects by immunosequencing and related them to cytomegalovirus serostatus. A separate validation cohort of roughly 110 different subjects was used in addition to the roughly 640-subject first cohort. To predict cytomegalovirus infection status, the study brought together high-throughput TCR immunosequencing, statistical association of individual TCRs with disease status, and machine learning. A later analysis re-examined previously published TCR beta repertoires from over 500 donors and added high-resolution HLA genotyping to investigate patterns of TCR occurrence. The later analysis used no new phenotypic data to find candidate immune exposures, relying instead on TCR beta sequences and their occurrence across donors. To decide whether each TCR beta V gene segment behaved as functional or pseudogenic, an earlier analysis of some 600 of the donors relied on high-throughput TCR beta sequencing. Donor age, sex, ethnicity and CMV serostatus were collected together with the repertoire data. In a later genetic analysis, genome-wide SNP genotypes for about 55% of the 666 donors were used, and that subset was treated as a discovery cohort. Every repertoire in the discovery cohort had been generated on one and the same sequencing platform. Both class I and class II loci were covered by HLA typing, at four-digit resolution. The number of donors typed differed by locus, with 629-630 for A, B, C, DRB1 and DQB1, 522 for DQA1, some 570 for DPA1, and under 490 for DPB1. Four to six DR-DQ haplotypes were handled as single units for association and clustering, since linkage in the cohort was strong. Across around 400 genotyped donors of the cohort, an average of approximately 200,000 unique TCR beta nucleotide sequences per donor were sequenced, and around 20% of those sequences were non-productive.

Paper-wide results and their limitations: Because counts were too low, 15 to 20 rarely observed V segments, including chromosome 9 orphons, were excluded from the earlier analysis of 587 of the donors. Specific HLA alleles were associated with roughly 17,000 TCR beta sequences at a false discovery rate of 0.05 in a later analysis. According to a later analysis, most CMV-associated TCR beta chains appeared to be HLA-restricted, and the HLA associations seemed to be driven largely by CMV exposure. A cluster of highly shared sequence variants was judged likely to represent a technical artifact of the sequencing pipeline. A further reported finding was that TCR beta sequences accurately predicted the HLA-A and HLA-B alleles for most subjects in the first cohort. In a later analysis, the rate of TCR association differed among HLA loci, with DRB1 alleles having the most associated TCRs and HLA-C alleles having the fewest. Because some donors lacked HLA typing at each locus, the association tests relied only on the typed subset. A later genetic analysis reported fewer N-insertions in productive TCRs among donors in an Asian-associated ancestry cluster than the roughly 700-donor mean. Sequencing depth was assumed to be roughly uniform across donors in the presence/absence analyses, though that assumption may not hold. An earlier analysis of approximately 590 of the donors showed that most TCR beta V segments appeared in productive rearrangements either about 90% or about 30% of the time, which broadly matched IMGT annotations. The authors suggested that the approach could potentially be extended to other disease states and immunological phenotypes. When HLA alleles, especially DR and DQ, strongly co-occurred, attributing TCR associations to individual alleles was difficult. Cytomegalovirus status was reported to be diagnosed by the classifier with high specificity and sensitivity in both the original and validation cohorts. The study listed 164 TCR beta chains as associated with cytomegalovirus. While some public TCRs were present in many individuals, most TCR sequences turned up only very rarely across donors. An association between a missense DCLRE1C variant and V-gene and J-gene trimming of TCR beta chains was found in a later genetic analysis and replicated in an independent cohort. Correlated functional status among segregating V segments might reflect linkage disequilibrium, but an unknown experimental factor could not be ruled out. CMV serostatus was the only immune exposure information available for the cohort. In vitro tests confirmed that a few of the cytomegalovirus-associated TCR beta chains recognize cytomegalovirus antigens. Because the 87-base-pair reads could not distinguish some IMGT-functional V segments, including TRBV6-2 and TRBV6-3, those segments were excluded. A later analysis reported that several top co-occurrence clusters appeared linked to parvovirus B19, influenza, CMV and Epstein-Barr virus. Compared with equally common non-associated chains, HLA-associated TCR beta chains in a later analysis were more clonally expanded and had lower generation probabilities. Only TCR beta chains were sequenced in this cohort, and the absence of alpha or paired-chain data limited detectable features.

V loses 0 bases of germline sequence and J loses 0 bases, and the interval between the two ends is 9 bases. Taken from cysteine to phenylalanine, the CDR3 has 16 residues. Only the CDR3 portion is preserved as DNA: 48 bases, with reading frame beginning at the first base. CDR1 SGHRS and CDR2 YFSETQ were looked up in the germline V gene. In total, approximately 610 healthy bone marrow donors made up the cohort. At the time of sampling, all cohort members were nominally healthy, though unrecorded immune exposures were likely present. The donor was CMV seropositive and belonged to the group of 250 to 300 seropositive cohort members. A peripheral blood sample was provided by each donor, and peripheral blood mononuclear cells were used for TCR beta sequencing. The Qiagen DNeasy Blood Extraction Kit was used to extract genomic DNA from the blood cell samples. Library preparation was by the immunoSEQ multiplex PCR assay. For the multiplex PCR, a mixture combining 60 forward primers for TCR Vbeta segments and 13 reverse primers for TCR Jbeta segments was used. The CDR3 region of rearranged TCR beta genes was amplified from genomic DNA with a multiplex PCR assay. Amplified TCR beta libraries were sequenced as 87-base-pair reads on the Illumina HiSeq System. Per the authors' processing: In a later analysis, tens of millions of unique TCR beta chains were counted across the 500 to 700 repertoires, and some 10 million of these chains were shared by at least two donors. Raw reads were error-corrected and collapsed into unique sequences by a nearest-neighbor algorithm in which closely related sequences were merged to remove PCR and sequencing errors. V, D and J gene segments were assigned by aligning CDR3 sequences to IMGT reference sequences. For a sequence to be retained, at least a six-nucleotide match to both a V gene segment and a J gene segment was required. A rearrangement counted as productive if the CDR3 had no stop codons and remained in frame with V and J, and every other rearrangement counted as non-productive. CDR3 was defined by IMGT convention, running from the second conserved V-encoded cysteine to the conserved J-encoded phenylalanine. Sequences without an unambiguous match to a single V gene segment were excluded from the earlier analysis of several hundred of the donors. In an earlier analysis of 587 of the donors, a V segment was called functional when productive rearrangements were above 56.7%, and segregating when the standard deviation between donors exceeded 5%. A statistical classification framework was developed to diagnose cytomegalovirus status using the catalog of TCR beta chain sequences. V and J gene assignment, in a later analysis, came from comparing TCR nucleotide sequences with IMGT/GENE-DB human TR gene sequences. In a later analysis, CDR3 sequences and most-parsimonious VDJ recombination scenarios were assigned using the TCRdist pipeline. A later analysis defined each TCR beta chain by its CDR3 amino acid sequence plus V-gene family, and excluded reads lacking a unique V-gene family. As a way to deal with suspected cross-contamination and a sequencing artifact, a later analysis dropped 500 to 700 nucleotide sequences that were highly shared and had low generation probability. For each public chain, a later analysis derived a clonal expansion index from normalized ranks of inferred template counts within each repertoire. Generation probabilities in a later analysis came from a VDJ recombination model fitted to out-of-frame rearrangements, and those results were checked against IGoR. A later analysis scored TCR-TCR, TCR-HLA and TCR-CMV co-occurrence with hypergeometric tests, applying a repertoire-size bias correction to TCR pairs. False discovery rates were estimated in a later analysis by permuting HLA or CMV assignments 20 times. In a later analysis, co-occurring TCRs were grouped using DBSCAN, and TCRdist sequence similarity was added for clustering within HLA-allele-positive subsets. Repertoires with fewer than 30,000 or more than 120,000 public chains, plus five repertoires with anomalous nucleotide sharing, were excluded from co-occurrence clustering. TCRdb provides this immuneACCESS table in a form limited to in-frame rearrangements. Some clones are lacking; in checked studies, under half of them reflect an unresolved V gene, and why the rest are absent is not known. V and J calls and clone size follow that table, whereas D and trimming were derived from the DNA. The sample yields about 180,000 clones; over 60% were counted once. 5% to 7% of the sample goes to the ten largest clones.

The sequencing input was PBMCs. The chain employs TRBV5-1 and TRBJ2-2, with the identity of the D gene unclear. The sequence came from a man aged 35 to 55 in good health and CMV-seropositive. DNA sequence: TGCGCCAGCAGCTTGGGCACGGTACCGAACACCGGGGAGCTGTTTTTT. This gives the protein CASSLGTVPNTGELFF.